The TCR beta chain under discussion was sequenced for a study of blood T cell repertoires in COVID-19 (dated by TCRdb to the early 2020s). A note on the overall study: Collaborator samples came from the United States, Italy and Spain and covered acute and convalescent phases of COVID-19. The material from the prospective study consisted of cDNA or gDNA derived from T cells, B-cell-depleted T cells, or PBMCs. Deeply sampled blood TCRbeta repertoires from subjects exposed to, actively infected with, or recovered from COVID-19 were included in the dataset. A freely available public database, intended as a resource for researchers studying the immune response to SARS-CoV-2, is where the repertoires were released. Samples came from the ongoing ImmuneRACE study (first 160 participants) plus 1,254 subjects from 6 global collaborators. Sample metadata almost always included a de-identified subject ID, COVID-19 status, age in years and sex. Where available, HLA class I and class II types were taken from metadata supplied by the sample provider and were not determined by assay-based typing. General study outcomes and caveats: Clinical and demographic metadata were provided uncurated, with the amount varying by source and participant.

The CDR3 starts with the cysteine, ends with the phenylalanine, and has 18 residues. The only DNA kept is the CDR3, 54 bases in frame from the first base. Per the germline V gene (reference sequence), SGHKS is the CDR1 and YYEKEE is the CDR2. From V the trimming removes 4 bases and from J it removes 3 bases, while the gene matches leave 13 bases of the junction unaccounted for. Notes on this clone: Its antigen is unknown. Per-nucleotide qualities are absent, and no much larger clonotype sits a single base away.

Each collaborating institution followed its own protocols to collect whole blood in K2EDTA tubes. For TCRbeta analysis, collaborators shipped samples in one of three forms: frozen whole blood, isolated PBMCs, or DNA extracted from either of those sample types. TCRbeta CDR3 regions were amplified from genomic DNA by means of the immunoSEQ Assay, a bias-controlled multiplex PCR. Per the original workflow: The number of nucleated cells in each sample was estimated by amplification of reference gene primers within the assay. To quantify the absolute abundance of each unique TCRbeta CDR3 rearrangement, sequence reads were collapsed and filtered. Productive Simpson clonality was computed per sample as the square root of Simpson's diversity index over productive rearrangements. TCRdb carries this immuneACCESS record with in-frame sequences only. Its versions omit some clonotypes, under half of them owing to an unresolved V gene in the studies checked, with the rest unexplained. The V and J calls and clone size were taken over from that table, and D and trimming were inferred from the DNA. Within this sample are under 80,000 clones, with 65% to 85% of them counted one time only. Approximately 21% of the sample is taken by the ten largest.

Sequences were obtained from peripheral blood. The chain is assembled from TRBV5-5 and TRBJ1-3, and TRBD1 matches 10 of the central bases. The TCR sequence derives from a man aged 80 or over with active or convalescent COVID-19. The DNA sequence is TGTGCCAGCAGCAGCCTCGGGGACAGGGGAGCTGGTGGAAACACCATATATTTT. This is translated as CASSSLGDRGAGGNTIYF.